Below, 13 T cell receptor beta chains from the same sample are listed, as sequenced in a study of cytomegalovirus exposure and HLA in healthy donors. PCR involved 60 Vbeta and 13 Jbeta primers. Data came from immunoSEQ multiplex PCR; TCRdb stores just in-frame clones and leaves some out. The table records about 180,000 clones, over 80% of them present only once. Specimen: PBMCs. These receptors all stem from a girl aged 10 to 17 in good health and CMV-seropositive.

The chain combines TRBV27 with TRBJ2-7; TRBD1 agrees at 7 bases. The CDR3 has 15 amino acids. Germline V gives CDR1 MNHEY, CDR2 SMNVEV (reference sequence). The junction had 8 bases not matched to a gene; V was cut back by 2 bases and J by 4 bases. CDR3 coding DNA: TGTGCCAGCAGTTTAGGGTCAGGGGGTGGGTACGAGCAGTACTTC. Its protein is CASSLGSGGGYEQYF.

The V and J genes are TRBV12-5 and TRBJ1-2; TRBD1 agrees at 9 bases. Germline V CDR1 and CDR2: LGHNT, FRNRAP. The CDR3 has 16 amino acids. The trim removed 0 bases at V and 2 bases at J, leaving 4 bases unmatched. The CDR3 protein is CASGLVLTGGNYGYTF. CDR3 DNA sequence: TGTGCTAGTGGTTTGGTATTAACAGGGGGCAACTATGGCTACACCTTC.

There are a few counts of this clone. The J gene is TRBJ2-2, the V gene TRBV4-1; D unresolved. The CDR3 loop spans 12 amino acids. Per germline, CDR1 MGHRA and CDR2 YSYEKL. Trimming stripped 6 bases from V and 8 bases from J, with 10 bases between. The CDR3 coding sequence is TGCGCCAGCAGGGTTCAGGATGGGGAGCTGTTTTTT. Translated, it gives CASRVQDGELFF.

The chain employs TRBV4-1 and TRBJ2-7; maybe TRBD2 (6 bases). V was shortened by 3 bases and J by 3 bases, with 9 bases between the two germline ends. This CDR3 is built from 13 residues. Germline values: CDR1 MGHRA, CDR2 YSYEKL. The CDR3 reads CASSHGSGYEQYF. CDR3 DNA: TGCGCCAGCAGCCATGGTAGCGGCTACGAGCAGTACTTC.

The chain uses TRBV19 and TRBJ1-4; the D is unclear. The CDR3 consists of 14 residues. From germline, CDR1 is LNHDA and CDR2 SQIVND (reference sequence). V lost 5 bases and J lost 8, with 15 bases in between. CDR3 DNA sequence: TGTGCCAGTAGTTCGTGGACGGGAGAGGAAAAACTGTTTTTT. Residues: CASSSWTGEEKLFF.

The chain joins TRBV7-2 to TRBJ2-1, with 9 bases that match TRBD2. The junction had 5 bases not matched to a gene; V was cut back by 4 bases and J by 4 bases. The CDR3 loop spans 15 amino acids. Germline CDR1 and CDR2: SGHTA and FQGNSA. CDR3 region: CASSSTSGWYNEQFF. Written as DNA, the CDR3 is TGTGCCAGCAGCTCGACTAGCGGTTGGTACAATGAGCAGTTCTTC.

The CDR3 loop reads CASSLSPGVGTEAFF. The CDR3 nucleotides read TGTGCCAGCAGTTTATCCCCCGGGGTGGGCACTGAAGCTTTCTTT. V and J are TRBV27 and TRBJ1-1, with D uncertain. V was pared by 0 bases and J by 4 bases, with 12 bases between. Looked up from germline, CDR1 is MNHEY and CDR2 is SMNVEV (reference sequence). This CDR3 contains 15 residues.

This CDR3 is CASTPPGTTDTQYF. As DNA, the CDR3 is TGTGCCAGCACCCCTCCGGGTACCACAGATACGCAGTATTTT. This chain uses TRBV6-5 with TRBJ2-3; no clear D. The CDR3 loop spans 14 amino acids. CDR1 and CDR2 from the germline V gene are MNHEY and SVGAGI. V was clipped by 7 bases and J by 2 bases, with 13 bases between them.

J is TRBJ2-1 and V is TRBV29-1; 7 bases are shared with TRBD2. V was clipped by 4 bases and J by 2 bases; unmatched bases: 5. CDR1 is SQVTM and CDR2 is ANQGSEA in the germline V gene. This CDR3 spans 14 amino acids. The CDR3 DNA reads TGCAGCGTTGTTCGGGGGGATACCTACAATGAGCAGTTCTTC. This gives the protein CSVVRGDTYNEQFF.

V usage is TRBV5-4 and J usage is TRBJ1-1; 11 bases are a match to TRBD1. This CDR3 contains 16 residues. From germline, CDR1 is SGHNT and CDR2 YYREEE (reference sequence). With V trimmed by 1 base and J by 6 bases, 8 bases remained unmatched. CDR3 protein: CASSLNLGQGAAEAFF. CDR3 coding DNA: TGTGCCAGCAGCTTGAATTTAGGACAGGGGGCCGCTGAAGCTTTCTTT.

V is TRBV6-5 and J is TRBJ1-1; D is possibly TRBD1 (6 bases). Germline CDR1 MNHEY, CDR2 SVGAGI. Trimming cost V 6 bases and J 0 bases, with 11 bases left between them. CDR3 size: 14 residues. CDR3 loop: CASSKGVMNTEAFF. In DNA form, the CDR3 reads TGTGCCAGCAGCAAGGGGGTGATGAACACTGAAGCTTTCTTT.

V and J are TRBV6-5 and TRBJ2-1, with TRBD1 matching over 8 bases. The CDR3 contains 13 residues. After removal of 2 bases from V and 8 bases from J, the junction contained 2 bases not matched to a gene. Germline V gene data show CDR1 as MNHEY and CDR2 as SVGAGI. Here the CDR3 DNA reads TGTGCCAGCAGTTACGGACAGGGCGATGAGCAGTTCTTC. Amino acids: CASSYGQGDEQFF.

The V gene is TRBV2, the J gene TRBJ2-2, with a weak D call TRBD1 (6 bases). The V gene lost 6 bases and the J gene lost 4 bases, with 12 bases spanning the gap. The CDR3 has 14 residues. CDR1 SNHLY and CDR2 FYNNEI come from the germline V gene. This CDR3 is CASRSIGGTGELFF. In DNA form, the CDR3 reads TGTGCCAGCAGGTCGATAGGGGGCACCGGGGAGCTGTTTTTT. The variable domain in full, completed from reference TRBV2 and TRBJ2-2, reads EPEVTQTPSHQVTQMGQEVILRCVPISNHLYFYWYRQILGQKVEFLVSFYNNEISEKSEIFDDQFSVERPDGSNFTLKIRSTKLEDSAMYFCASRSIGGTGELFFGEGSRLTVL.